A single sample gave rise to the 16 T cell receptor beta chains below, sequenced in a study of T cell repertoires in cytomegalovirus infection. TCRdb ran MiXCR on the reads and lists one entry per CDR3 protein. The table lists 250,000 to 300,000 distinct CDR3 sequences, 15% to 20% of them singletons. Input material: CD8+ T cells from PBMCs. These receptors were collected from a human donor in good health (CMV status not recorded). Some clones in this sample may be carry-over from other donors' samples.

The CDR3 nucleotides are TGCAGCGTTGGAGGGGACAGAAACTATGGCTACACCTTC. This encodes CSVGGDRNYGYTF. This chain uses TRBV29-1 with TRBJ1-2, with TRBD1 identical over 7 bases. Germline V CDR1 and CDR2: SQVTM, ANQGSEA. The CDR3 loop spans 13 amino acids. V shed 4 bases, J shed 2 bases, and the junction held 4 bases outside the gene matches.

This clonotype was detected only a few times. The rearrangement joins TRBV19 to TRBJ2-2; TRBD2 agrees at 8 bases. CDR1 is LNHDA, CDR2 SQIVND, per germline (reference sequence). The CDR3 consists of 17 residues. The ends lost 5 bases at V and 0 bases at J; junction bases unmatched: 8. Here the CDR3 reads CASSAAGALTNTGELFF. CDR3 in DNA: TGTGCCAGTAGTGCAGCGGGGGCCTTAACGAACACCGGGGAGCTGTTTTTT.

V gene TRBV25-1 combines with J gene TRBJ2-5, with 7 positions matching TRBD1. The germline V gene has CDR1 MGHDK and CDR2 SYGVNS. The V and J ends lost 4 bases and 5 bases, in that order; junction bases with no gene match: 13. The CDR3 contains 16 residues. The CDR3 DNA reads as TGTGCCAGCAGTGCTCGACAGGGTACGATCGGGGAGACCCAGTACTTC. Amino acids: CASSARQGTIGETQYF.

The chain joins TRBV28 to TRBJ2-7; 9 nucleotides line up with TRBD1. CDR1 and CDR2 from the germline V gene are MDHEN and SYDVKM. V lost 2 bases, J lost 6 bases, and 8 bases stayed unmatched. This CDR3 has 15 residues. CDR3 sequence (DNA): TGTGCCAGCAGTTTAGGGACAGGGAAGTACTCCGAGCAGTACTTC. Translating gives CASSLGTGKYSEQYF.

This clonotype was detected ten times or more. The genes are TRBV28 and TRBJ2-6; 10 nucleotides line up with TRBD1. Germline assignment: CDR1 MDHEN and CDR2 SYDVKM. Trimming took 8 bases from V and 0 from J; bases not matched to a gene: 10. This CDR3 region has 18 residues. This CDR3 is CASGQGVQINSGANVLTF. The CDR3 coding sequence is TGTGCCAGCGGACAGGGGGTACAGATTAACTCTGGGGCCAACGTCCTGACTTTC.

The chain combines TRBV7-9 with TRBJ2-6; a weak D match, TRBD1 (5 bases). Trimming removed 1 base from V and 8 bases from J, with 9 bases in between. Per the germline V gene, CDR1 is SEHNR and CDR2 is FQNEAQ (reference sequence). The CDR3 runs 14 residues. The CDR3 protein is CASSLGQGTNVLTF. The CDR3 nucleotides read TGTGCCAGCAGCTTAGGGCAGGGCACCAACGTCCTGACTTTC.

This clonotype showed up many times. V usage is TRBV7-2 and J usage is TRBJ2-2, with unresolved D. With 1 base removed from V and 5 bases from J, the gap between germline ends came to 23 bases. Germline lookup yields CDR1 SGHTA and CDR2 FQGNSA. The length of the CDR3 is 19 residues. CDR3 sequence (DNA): TGTGCCAGCAGCTTAGTGTCCGGTTTAGGACCCTTAAAGACCGGGGAGCTGTTTTTT. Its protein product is CASSLVSGLGPLKTGELFF.

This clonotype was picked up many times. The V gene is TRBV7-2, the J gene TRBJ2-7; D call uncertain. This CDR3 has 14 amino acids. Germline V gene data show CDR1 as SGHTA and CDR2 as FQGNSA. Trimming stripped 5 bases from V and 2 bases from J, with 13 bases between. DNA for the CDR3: TGTGCCAGCAGCCCGGTCGGCGGAGCCTACGAGCAGTACTTC. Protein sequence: CASSPVGGAYEQYF.

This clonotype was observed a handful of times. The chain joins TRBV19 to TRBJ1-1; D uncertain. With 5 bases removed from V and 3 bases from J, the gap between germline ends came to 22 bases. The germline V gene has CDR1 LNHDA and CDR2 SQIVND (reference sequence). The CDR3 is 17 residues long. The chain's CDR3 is CASSVPGRVMVDTEAFF. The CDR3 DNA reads TGTGCCAGTAGTGTGCCGGGGAGGGTAATGGTGGACACTGAAGCTTTCTTT.

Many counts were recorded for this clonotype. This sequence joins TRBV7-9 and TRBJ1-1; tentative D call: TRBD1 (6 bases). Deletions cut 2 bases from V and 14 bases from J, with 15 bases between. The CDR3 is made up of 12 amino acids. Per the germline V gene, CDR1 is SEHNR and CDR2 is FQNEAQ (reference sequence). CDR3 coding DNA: TGTGCCAGCAGCTTAATAGGGGGGGGAGAGTTCTTT. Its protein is CASSLIGGGEFF. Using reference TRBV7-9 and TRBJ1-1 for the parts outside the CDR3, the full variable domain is DTGVSQNPRHKITKRGQNVTFRCDPISEHNRLYWYRQTLGQGPEFLTYFQNEAQLEKSRLLSDRFSAERPKGSFSTLEIQRTEQGDSAMYLCASSLIGGGEFFGQGTRLTVV.

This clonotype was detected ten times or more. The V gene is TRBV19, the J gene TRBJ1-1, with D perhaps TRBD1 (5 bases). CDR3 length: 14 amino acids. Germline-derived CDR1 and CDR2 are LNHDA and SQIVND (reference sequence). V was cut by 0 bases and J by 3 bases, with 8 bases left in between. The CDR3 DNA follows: TGTGCCAGTAGTATAGATCTGGGGGACACTGAAGCTTTCTTT. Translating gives CASSIDLGDTEAFF.

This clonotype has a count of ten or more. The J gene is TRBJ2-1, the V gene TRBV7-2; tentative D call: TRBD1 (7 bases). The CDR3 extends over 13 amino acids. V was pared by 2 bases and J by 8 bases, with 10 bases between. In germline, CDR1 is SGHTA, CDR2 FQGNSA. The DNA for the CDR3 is TGTGCCAGCAGCTTACCCAGGGGGGATGAGCAGTTCTTC. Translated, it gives CASSLPRGDEQFF.

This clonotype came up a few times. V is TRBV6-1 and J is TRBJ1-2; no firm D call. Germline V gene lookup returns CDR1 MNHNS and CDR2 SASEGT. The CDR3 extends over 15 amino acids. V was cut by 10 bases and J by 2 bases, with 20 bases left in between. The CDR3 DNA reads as TGTGCCATCTCTAAGGTTGCCAATTCCAACTATGGCTACACCTTC. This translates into CAISKVANSNYGYTF.

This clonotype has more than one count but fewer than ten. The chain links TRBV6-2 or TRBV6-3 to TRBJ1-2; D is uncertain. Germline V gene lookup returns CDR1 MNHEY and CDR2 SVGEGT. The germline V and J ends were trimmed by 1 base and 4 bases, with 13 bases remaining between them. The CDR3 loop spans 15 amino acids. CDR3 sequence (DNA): TGTGCCAGCAGTTACTGGTCGGCCTCGGGCTATGGCTACACCTTC. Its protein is CASSYWSASGYGYTF.

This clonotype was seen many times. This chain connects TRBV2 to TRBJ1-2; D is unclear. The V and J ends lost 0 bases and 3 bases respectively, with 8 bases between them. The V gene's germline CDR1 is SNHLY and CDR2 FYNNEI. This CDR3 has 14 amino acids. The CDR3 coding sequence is TGTGCCAGCAGTGAAGCGGTAGGGTACTATGGCTACACCTTC. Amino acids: CASSEAVGYYGYTF.

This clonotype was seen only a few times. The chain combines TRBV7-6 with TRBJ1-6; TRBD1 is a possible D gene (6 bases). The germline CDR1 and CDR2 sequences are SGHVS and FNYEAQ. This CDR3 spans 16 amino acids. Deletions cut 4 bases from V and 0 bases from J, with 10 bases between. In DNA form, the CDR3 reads TGTGCCAGCAGCTACAGGGCCCCCTCCTATAATTCACCCCTCCACTTT. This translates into CASSYRAPSYNSPLHF.